These 25 T cell receptor beta chains were all obtained from the same sample, sequenced in a study of CD8+ T cells in alopecia areata. Isolated RNA was reverse transcribed into cDNA used as the sequencing template. TCRdb's copy holds only in-frame clones and misses some; the assay was immunoSEQ multiplex PCR. The table lists roughly 190,000 clones, approximately 61% of them singletons. Treatment meaning: oral pan-JAK inhibitor, 5-10 mg twice daily. The sample here was CD4+ T cells sorted from blood, taken at week 24, from a patient treated with tofacitinib. The receptors originated from a human donor with alopecia areata.

This clone was picked up a small number of times. The chain uses TRBV2 and TRBJ2-7; TRBD2 is a possible D gene (6 bases). This CDR3 is built from 11 residues. The germline V gene encodes CDR1 SNHLY and CDR2 FYNNEI. The DNA for the CDR3 is TGTGCCAGCAGTCCGGGAGCCACCACGGAGGTC. Translated, it gives CASSPGATTEV.

This clone was found a few times. The chain has TRBV19 and TRBJ1-5; no reliable D call. This CDR3 has 16 residues. Germline-derived CDR1 and CDR2 are LNHDA and SQIVND (reference sequence). V was shortened by 6 bases and J by 0 bases, with 15 bases between the two germline ends. CDR3 sequence (DNA): TGTGCCAGTAGGCTTGCGTTTCAGAATAGCAATCAGCCCCAGCATTTT. Its protein is CASRLAFQNSNQPQHF.

J is TRBJ2-3 and V is TRBV7-2; tentative D call: TRBD1 (6 bases). CDR3 length equals 14 residues. Trimming took 6 bases from V and 6 from J, leaving 16 bases between them. From germline, CDR1 is SGHTA and CDR2 FQGNSA. CDR3 loop: CASSLQGRGDTQYF. DNA of the CDR3: TGTGCCAGCAGTCTACAGGGAAGGGGGGATACGCAGTATTTT.

This chain links TRBV7-2 with TRBJ1-6, with no clear D. CDR1 and CDR2 (germline): SGHTA, FQGNSA. The CDR3 is 14 residues long. The V end lost 1 base, the J end lost 9 bases, and 10 bases lay between the germline ends. The CDR3 DNA sequence: TGTGCCAGCAGCTTAGTGAGGACGCCTTCACCCCTCCACTTT. Its translation is CASSLVRTPSPLHF.

This clone is judged medium-sized. At the DNA level, this CDR3 is encoded by other sequences in the same sample as well. The chain couples TRBV6-1 to TRBJ1-1; 7 nucleotides align to TRBD1. V was pared by 6 bases and J by 4 bases, with 5 bases of the junction left unmatched. Germline CDR1 reads MNHNS; CDR2 reads SASEGT. CDR3 length: 13 residues. The CDR3 sequence is CASRDRAATEAFF. CDR3 coding DNA: TGTGCCAGCAGAGACAGGGCGGCCACTGAAGCTTTCTTT.

In regard to this clone: With only one base between it and a far larger clone, this is likely a read error. The V gene is TRBV7-6, the J gene TRBJ2-3, with 13 positions matching TRBD2. J was trimmed by 3 bases and V by 5 bases; bases with no gene match: 2. Germline CDR1 and CDR2: SGHVS and FNYEAQ. The CDR3 is 15 amino acids. The CDR3 bases are TGTGCCAGCAGCGCGACTAGCGGGGGGACAGATACGCAGTATTTT. This translates into CASSATSGGTDTQYF.

CDR3 region: CAWIGLARGGKDTQYF. The DNA for the CDR3 is TGTGCCTGGATTGGTTTGGCCAGGGGGGGAAAAGATACGCAGTATTTT. This chain connects TRBV30 to TRBJ2-3; D may match TRBD1 or TRBD2 (7 bases each). The CDR3 is 16 amino acids. Trimming removed 4 bases from V and 5 bases from J, with 22 bases in between. Germline-derived CDR1 and CDR2 are GTSNPN and SVGIG (reference sequence).

The chain carries TRBV28 and TRBJ1-6; 7 nucleotides agree with TRBD1. The CDR3 runs 15 residues. CDR1 MDHEN and CDR2 SYDVKM come from the germline V gene. The ends lost 9 bases at V and 0 bases at J; junction bases unmatched: 5. In nucleotides, the CDR3 is TGTGCCAGAGGGACAGAGAGCTCCTATAATTCACCCCTCCACTTT. Protein product: CARGTESSYNSPLHF.

This clone came up a few times. This chain uses TRBV5-6 with TRBJ1-2; D unresolved. The CDR3 spans 14 residues. Germline values: CDR1 SGHDT, CDR2 YYEEEE. V lost 3 bases and J 3 bases, leaving 12 bases between the germline ends. The CDR3 region has the DNA TGTGCCAGCAGCTCTTTGGGGATCGACTATGGCTACACCTTC. Translating gives CASSSLGIDYGYTF.

This clone was counted a few times. The rearrangement joins TRBV29-1 to TRBJ2-1, with D possibly TRBD1 on 5 matching bases. The length of the CDR3 is 11 residues. Trimming stripped 8 bases from V and 9 bases from J, with 14 bases between. Germline loops: CDR1 SQVTM, CDR2 ANQGSEA. CDR3: CSLDILGEQFF. The CDR3 region has the DNA TGCAGCCTGGACATTTTGGGTGAGCAGTTCTTC.

V is TRBV10-3 and J is TRBJ1-2, with no clear D. CDR3 length equals 13 residues. The V and J ends lost 4 bases and 8 bases respectively, with 14 bases between them. Germline V gene data show CDR1 as ENHRY and CDR2 as SYGVKD. The CDR3 spells CAISVNGLGGYTF. Here the CDR3 DNA reads TGTGCCATCAGTGTGAACGGATTAGGAGGCTACACCTTC.

The chain recombines TRBV29-1 with TRBJ1-1, with D uncertain. Germline-derived CDR1 and CDR2 are SQVTM and ANQGSEA. The CDR3 is 13 amino acids. V was trimmed by 3 bases and J by 5 bases, leaving 13 bases between them. DNA for the CDR3: TGCAGCGTTGAGGCGGCATGGCAGACTGAAGCTTTCTTT. It encodes CSVEAAWQTEAFF.

The chain carries TRBV29-1 and TRBJ1-2; 10 nucleotides agree with TRBD1. V shed 5 bases and J 1 base; nucleotides not matched to a gene: 10. This CDR3 contains 16 residues. CDR1 and CDR2 (germline): SQVTM, ANQGSEA. The CDR3 loop reads CSVLDGTGAFNYGYTF. The CDR3 region has the DNA TGCAGCGTTCTCGATGGGACAGGGGCCTTTAACTATGGCTACACCTTC.

The chain links TRBV30 to TRBJ2-6; 9 nucleotides match TRBD2. Germline V CDR1 and CDR2: GTSNPN, SVGIG (reference sequence). This CDR3 spans 18 amino acids. J lost 0 bases, V lost 0 bases, and 6 bases had no gene match. CDR3: CAWSVPAGGTSGANVLTF. The CDR3 nucleotides read TGTGCCTGGAGTGTACCCGCGGGGGGGACCTCTGGGGCCAACGTCCTGACTTTC.

This rearrangement joins TRBV15 to TRBJ2-5; perhaps TRBD1 as D (6 bases). V was clipped by 8 bases and J by 7 bases, with 23 bases between them. This CDR3 is built from 15 residues. Germline values: CDR1 LNHNV, CDR2 YYDKDF (reference sequence). The CDR3 DNA is TGTGCCACCTCGGGGACAAGTAATACCAAGAGGACCCAGTACTTC. It is translated as CATSGTSNTKRTQYF.

This clone has more than one count but fewer than ten. The CDR3 end shows no conserved phenylalanine or tryptophan, and so a read error is likely. No DNA is shown, since the ends of the CDR3 on it are uncertain; the CDR3 is the one TCRdb lists. The V call is TRBV27, the J call TRBJ1-2. The CDR3 sequence runs 10 residues, both termini included. The V gene's germline CDR1 is MNHEY and CDR2 SMNVEV (reference sequence). The CDR3 region is CASSLDEIPL.

This chain connects TRBV18 to TRBJ2-7; the D is unclear. Germline loops: CDR1 KGHSH, CDR2 LQKENI. V shed 3 bases and J shed 0 bases, with 9 bases lying between them. The CDR3 length is 14 residues. As DNA, the CDR3 is TGTGCCAGCTCACCCCAGGTGAACTCCTACGAGCAGTACTTC. It is translated as CASSPQVNSYEQYF.

The gene calls are TRBV2 and TRBJ1-5; 7 bases agree with TRBD1. CDR1 and CDR2 from the germline V gene are SNHLY and FYNNEI. The CDR3 covers 15 residues. V lost 6 bases and J lost 1; bases outside the gene matches: 6. The CDR3 protein is CASSVGQASNQPQHF. As DNA, the CDR3 is TGTGCCAGCAGCGTCGGACAGGCCAGCAATCAGCCCCAGCATTTT.

The V gene is TRBV2, the J gene TRBJ2-2; the D is unclear. V lost 6 bases, J lost 4 bases, and 15 bases lay in between. Looked up from germline, CDR1 is SNHLY and CDR2 is FYNNEI. The CDR3 has 15 residues. The CDR3 loop is CASRPDKTGTGELFF. As DNA, the CDR3 is TGTGCCAGCAGACCCGACAAGACGGGCACCGGGGAGCTGTTTTTT.

V and J are TRBV27 and TRBJ1-2, with 10 nucleotides matching TRBD1. Germline CDR1 reads MNHEY; CDR2 reads SMNVEV (reference sequence). The trim removed 3 bases at V and 4 bases at J, leaving 11 bases unmatched. This CDR3 comprises 17 residues. This chain's CDR3 is CASSFRPPGQGTYGYTF. CDR3 sequence (DNA): TGTGCCAGCAGTTTCCGACCCCCGGGACAGGGGACCTATGGCTACACCTTC.

The chain is built from TRBV27 and TRBJ1-1; possibly TRBD1 for D (6 bases). The V and J ends lost 3 bases and 4 bases respectively, with 15 bases between them. This CDR3 contains 15 residues. Germline CDR1 and CDR2: MNHEY and SMNVEV (reference sequence). The CDR3 loop is CASSFTGKGGTEAFF. CDR3 in DNA: TGTGCCAGCAGTTTCACAGGGAAGGGGGGCACTGAAGCTTTCTTT.

The V gene is TRBV9, the J gene TRBJ1-5; a possible D gene is TRBD1 (5 bases). CDR1 is SGDLS and CDR2 is YYNGEE in the germline V gene. The CDR3 length is 14 residues. Deletions cut 4 bases from V and 7 bases from J, with 15 bases between. CDR3 protein: CASSPQTSGQPQHF. The CDR3 bases are TGTGCCAGCAGCCCTCAGACTTCAGGGCAGCCCCAGCATTTT.

The J gene is TRBJ2-7, the V gene TRBV29-1; D call uncertain. Germline CDR1 SQVTM, CDR2 ANQGSEA. The CDR3 extends over 12 amino acids. Trimming left V 7 bases short and J 6 bases short, with 16 bases between. The CDR3: CSAVEVKGEQYF. The CDR3 DNA sequence: TGCAGCGCCGTTGAGGTAAAGGGCGAGCAGTACTTC.

The V call is TRBV10-3, the J call TRBJ1-2; perhaps TRBD1 as D (5 bases). With 4 bases removed from V and 8 bases from J, the gap between germline ends came to 17 bases. Germline V gene data show CDR1 as ENHRY and CDR2 as SYGVKD. The CDR3 loop spans 14 amino acids. The CDR3 is CAISAVGGTSGYTF. In DNA, the CDR3 is TGTGCCATCAGTGCTGTTGGGGGGACGTCGGGCTACACCTTC.

The rearrangement uses TRBV11-3 and TRBJ2-7; 9 bases line up with TRBD1. CDR1 is SGHNT, CDR2 YENEEA, per germline. The CDR3 extends over 15 amino acids. J was trimmed by 3 bases and V by 5 bases; bases with no gene match: 8. The CDR3 DNA sequence: TGTGCCAGCAGCACACAGGGACAGGGTGACTACGAGCAGTACTTC. Amino acid sequence: CASSTQGQGDYEQYF.